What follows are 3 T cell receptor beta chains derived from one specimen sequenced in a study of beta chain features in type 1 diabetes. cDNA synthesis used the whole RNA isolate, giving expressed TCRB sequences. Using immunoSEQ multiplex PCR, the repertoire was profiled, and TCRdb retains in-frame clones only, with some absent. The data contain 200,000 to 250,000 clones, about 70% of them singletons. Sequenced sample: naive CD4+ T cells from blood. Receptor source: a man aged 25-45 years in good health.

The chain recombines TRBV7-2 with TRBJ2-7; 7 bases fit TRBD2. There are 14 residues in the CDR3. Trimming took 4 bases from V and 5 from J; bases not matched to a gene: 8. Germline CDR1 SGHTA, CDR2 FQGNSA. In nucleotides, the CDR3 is TGTGCCAGCAGCTCTCAGGTGGGAGGGAACGAGCAGTACTTC. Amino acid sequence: CASSSQVGGNEQYF.

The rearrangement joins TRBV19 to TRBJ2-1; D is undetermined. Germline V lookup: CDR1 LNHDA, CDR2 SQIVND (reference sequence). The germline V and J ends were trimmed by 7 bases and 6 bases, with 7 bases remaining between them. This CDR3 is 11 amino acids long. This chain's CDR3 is CASTNFNEQFF. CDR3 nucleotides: TGTGCCAGTACAAATTTCAATGAGCAGTTCTTC.

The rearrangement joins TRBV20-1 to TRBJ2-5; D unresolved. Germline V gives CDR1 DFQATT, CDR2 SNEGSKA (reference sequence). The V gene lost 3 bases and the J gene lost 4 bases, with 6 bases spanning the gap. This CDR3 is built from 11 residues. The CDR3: CSARRPETQYF. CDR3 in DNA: TGCAGTGCTAGGAGGCCAGAGACCCAGTACTTC.